The T cell receptor beta chain described here comes from a study of T cells in localized non-small cell lung cancer. Regarding the study as a whole: The tumor had only one region sequenced, so heterogeneity remains possible. Out of the top 100 tumor clones, a median approximately 50 were seen in adjacent lung. Tumor trailed uninvolved adjacent lung in T cell clonality, which peaked there. Blood T cell density predicted longer survival; adjacent-lung clonality, shorter.

In regard to this clone: What it recognizes is unknown.

V lost 5 bases and J 2 bases, leaving 12 bases between the germline ends. Germline CDR1 SGHTA, CDR2 FQGNSA. The CDR3 totals 14 residues. Libraries were prepared by immunoSEQ multiplex PCR; TCRdb keeps only in-frame clonotypes and omits some of them. The sample gives tens of thousands of clones, about 88% of which show up once; roughly 2.7% is in the top ten. This clonotype was obtained from a female donor over 55 with stage I squamous cell lung carcinoma. The specimen was peripheral blood, collected before any cancer treatment. The rearrangement joins TRBV7-2 to TRBJ1-2, with D tentatively TRBD1 (5 bases). The CDR3 bases are TGTGCCAGCAGCATTCAACAGGAAAACTATGGCTACACCTTC. Translating gives CASSIQQENYGYTF.